Shown below are 6 T cell receptor beta chains from a single sample sequenced in a study of glioma-infiltrating T cells (dated by TCRdb to between 2015 and 2016). Sequenced using an Illumina MiSeq. The iRepertoire nested amplicon-rescue multiplex PCR (arm-PCR) platform was used to amplify TCR alpha and beta CDR3 regions from RNA. The public reads were reprocessed in TCRdb via fastp at Q25 and MiXCR, keeping in-frame beta chains. Each CDR3 protein gets just one entry, which takes the most common genes and DNA from the rows behind it. The sample contains about 130,000 distinct CDR3 sequences, under 25% of them found a single time. Under 35% of the sample comes from the top ten. Source material: glioma tissue, nonneoplastic brain tissue, or PBMCs (not recorded which). Receptors were obtained from a human donor with low-grade glioma or glioblastoma, undergoing nonglioma brain surgery, or in good health (not recorded which).

V usage is TRBV18 and J usage is TRBJ2-2, with a tentative D call TRBD1 (5 bases). Germline CDR1 KGHSH, CDR2 LQKENI. Trimming removed 0 bases from V and 7 bases from J, with 12 bases in between. This CDR3 region has 15 residues. CDR3 DNA: TGTGCCAGCTCACCACCGGGGCCCGGATTCGGGGAGCTGTTTTTT. Amino acid sequence: CASSPPGPGFGELFF.

The table lists this clonotype with many counts. The chain carries TRBV6-2 or TRBV6-3 and TRBJ1-1; TRBD1 matches at 8 bases. The CDR3 sequence is 17 residues long. Trimming cost V 2 bases and J 0 bases; bases outside gene matches: 8. Germline V gene data show CDR1 as MNHEY and CDR2 as SVGEGT. The CDR3 protein is CASSYPTGERMNTEAFF. The CDR3 DNA reads TGTGCCAGCAGTTACCCGACAGGGGAAAGAATGAACACTGAAGCTTTCTTT.

This clonotype appeared a few times. The chain employs TRBV6-1 and TRBJ1-5; possibly TRBD1 for D (6 bases). CDR3 length: 14 amino acids. Germline CDR1 is MNHNS and CDR2 is SASEGT. V was trimmed by 5 bases and J by 13 bases, leaving 21 bases between them. The CDR3 protein is CASSPVSGQGRQHF. In nucleotides, the CDR3 is TGTGCCAGCAGTCCCGTCTCCGGTCAGGGGCGGCAGCATTTT.

This sequence joins TRBV5-4 and TRBJ1-2; possibly TRBD1 for D (6 bases). The CDR3 has 15 residues. V was shortened by 4 bases and J by 8 bases, with 21 bases between the two germline ends. The germline CDR1 and CDR2 sequences are SGHNT and YYREEE (reference sequence). The chain's CDR3 is CASSHPDGGLYGYTF. CDR3 nucleotide sequence: TGTGCCAGCAGCCACCCCGATGGGGGGCTATACGGCTACACCTTC.

The chain combines TRBV12-3 or TRBV12-4 with TRBJ2-7; D ambiguous. V was clipped by 11 bases and J by 12 bases, with 23 bases between them. The CDR3 has 12 amino acids. CDR3 protein: CAGNPQDRFLYV. CDR3 in DNA: TGTGCCGGCAACCCACAAGACCGATTCCTGTACGTC.

This clonotype was detected a few times. The chain carries TRBV24-1 and TRBJ2-5, with D perhaps TRBD2 (6 bases). V was pared by 4 bases and J by 5 bases, with 13 bases between. Germline V gene lookup returns CDR1 KGHDR and CDR2 SFDVKD. This CDR3 region has 14 residues. The chain's CDR3 is CATSDPGRGETQYF. DNA of the CDR3: TGTGCCACCAGTGACCCCGGACGGGGGGAGACCCAGTACTTC.